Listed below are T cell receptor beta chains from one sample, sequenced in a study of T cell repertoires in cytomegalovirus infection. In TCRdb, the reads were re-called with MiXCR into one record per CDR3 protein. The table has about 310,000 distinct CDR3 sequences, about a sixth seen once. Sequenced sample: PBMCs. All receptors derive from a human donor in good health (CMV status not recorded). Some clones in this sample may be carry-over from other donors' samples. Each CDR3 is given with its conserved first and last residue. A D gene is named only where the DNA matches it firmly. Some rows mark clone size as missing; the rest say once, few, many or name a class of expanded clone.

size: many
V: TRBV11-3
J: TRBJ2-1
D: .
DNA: TGTGCCAGCAGCTCCCTTGGGGATGAGCAGTTCTTC
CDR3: CASSSLGDEQFF

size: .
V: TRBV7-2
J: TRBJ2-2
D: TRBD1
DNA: TGTGCCAGCAGCCAACAGGGGGCCGGCACCGGGGAGCTGTTTTTT
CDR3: CASSQQGAGTGELFF

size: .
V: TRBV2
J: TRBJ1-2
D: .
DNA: TGTGCCAGTCACTGGGTGACAGGCTATGGCTACACCTTC
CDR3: CASHWVTGYGYTF

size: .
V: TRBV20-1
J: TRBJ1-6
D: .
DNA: TGCAGTGCTAGAGTCCCTTGGGGATCACCCCTCCACTTT
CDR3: CSARVPWGSPLHF

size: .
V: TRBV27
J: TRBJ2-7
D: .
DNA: TGTGCCAGCAGTTTTCTGGGGGTAGCCTACGAGCAGTACTTC
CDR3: CASSFLGVAYEQYF

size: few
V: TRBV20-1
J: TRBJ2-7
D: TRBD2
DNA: TGCAGTGCTAGAGCGGGACTAGCGGGGAACTACGAGCAGTACTTC
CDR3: CSARAGLAGNYEQYF

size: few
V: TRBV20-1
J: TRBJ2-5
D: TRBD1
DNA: TGCAGTGCAACGGACAGGGTCGAGACCCAGTACTTC
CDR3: CSATDRVETQYF

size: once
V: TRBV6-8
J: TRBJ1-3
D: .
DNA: TGTGCCAGCAGTTACTCAGCTAATCTCAACACCATATATTTT
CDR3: CASSYSANLNTIYF

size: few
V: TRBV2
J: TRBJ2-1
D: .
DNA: TGTGCCAGCCAAGATTATGAGCAGTTCTTC
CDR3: CASQDYEQFF

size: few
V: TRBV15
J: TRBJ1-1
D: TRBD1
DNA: TGTGCCACCAGCAGGGGACAGGGGCCGGCTGAAGCTTTCTTT
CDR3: CATSRGQGPAEAFF

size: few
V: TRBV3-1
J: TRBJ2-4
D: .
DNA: TGTGCCAGCAGCCCCCCCGGGCTCCTAGGCGGCATTCAGTACTTC
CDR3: CASSPPGLLGGIQYF

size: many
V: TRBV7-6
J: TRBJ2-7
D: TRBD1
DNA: TGTGCCAGCAGCCCGACTCCGGACAGGGGGCAATACGAGCAGTACTTC
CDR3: CASSPTPDRGQYEQYF

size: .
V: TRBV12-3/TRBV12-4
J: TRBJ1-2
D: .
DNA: TGTGCCAGCAGTTTGTATCTATCGAGGGGCTACACCTTC
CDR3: CASSLYLSRGYTF

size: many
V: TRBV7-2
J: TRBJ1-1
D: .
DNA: TGTGCCAGCAGCTTAGAGATCAGAAACACTGAAGCTTTCTTT
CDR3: CASSLEIRNTEAFF

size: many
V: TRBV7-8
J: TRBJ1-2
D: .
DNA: TGTGCCAGCAGCTTAGGCTCCGGGGCGGTCGGGGGCTATGGCTACACCTTC
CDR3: CASSLGSGAVGGYGYTF

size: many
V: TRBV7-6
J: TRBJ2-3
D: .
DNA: TGTGCCAGCAGCTTCCCGCGTGGGCAGATACGCACAGATACGCAGTATTTT
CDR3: CASSFPRGQIRTDTQYF

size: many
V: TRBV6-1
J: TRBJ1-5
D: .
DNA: TGTGCCAGCAGTTTCGGCGGGAATAGCAATCAGCCCCAGCATTTT
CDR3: CASSFGGNSNQPQHF

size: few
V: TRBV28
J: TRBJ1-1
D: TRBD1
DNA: TGTGCCACATACCCACAGGGGCTGAACACTGAAGCTTTCTTT
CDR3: CATYPQGLNTEAFF

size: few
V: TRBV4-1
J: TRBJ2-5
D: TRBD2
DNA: TGCGCCAGCAGCCAAGTTGGAGCGGGGTTGGAGACCCAGTACTTC
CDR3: CASSQVGAGLETQYF

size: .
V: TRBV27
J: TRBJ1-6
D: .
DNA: TGTGCCAGCAGTTTAAGGGGCGTGGGGTCACCCCTCCACTTT
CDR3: CASSLRGVGSPLHF

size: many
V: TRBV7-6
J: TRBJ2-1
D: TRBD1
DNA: TGTGCCAGCAGCTTAGACAGGGGGCTCGGTGAGCAGTTCTTC
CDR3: CASSLDRGLGEQFF

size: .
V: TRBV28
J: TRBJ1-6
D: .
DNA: TGTGCCAGCAGTACCCCGACATTTCCCCTCCACTTT
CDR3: CASSTPTFPLHF

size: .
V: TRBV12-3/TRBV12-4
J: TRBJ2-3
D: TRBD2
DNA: TGTGCCAGCGGAGTCGGGGGGGGGCGGGGCACAGATACGCAGTATTTT
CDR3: CASGVGGGRGTDTQYF

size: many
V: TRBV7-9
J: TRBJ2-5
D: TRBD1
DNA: TGTGCCAGCAGTTTAGGTGGACAGGGGTCGACCCAGTACTTC
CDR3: CASSLGGQGSTQYF

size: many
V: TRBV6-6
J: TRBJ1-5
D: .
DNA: TGTGCCAGCAGTTACTCCGGGGGGGATCAGCCCCAGCATTTT
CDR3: CASSYSGGDQPQHF

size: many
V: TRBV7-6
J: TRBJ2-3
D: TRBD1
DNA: TGTGCCAGCAGCTTCAGGGGGCGAACAGATACGCAGTATTTT
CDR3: CASSFRGRTDTQYF

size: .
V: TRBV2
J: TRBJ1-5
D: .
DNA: TGTGCCAGCAGTGAACCCGGGGCCCCCAATCAGCCCCAGCATTTT
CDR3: CASSEPGAPNQPQHF

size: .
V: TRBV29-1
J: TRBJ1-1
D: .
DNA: TGCAGTGGGAAGGGGGGTGATTTTAACACTGAAGCTTTCTTT
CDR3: CSGKGGDFNTEAFF

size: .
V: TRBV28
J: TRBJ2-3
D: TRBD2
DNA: TGTGCCAGCAGTTCTCCCAAGGGAGGGGCCTTTAGCACAGATACGCAGTATTTT
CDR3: CASSSPKGGAFSTDTQYF

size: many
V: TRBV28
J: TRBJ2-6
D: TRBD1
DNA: TGTGCCAGCAGTTCCCGACAGGGACAATCTGGGGCCAACGTCCTGACTTTC
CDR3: CASSSRQGQSGANVLTF

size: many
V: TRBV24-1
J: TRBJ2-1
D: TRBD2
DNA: TGTGCCACCAGTGATCCCTCTAGCGGGGGTTACAATGAGCAGTTCTTC
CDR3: CATSDPSSGGYNEQFF

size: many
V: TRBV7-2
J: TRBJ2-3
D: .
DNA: TGTGCCAGCAGCCGATCCCCCTCCCAGCGGATGAGCACAGATACGCAGTATTTT
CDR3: CASSRSPSQRMSTDTQYF

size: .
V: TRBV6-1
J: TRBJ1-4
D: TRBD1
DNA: TGTGCCAGCAGTCACAGAGGGGGCTCTCATGAAAAACTGTTTTTT
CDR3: CASSHRGGSHEKLFF

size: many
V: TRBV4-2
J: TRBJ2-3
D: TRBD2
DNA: TGTGCCAGCAGCCAAGATAACCTAGCGGGGGATACGCAGTATTTT
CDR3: CASSQDNLAGDTQYF

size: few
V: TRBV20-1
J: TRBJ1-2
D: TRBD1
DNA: TGCAGTGCATCGACCTTTGGACAGGCATACTATGGCTACACCTTC
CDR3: CSASTFGQAYYGYTF

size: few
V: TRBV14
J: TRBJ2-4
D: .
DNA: TGTGCCAGCAGCCCCCACCCTCTTGGGGGTATTCAGTACTTC
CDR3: CASSPHPLGGIQYF

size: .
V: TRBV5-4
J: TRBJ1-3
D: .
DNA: TGTGCCAGCAGCTCCCCCAGGGCAGGGGAGAGCTCTGGAAACACCATATATTTT
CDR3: CASSSPRAGESSGNTIYF

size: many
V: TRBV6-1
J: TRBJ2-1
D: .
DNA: TGTGCCAGCAGTGAAGCGTACAGGGATCCCTACAATGAGCAGTTCTTC
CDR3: CASSEAYRDPYNEQFF

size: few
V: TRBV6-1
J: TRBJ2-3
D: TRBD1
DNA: TGTGCCAGCAGTGAATACAGGGACAGGTGGGCCGATACGCAGTATTTT
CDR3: CASSEYRDRWADTQYF

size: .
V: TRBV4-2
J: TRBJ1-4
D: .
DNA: TGTGCCAGCAGCGGCGTGCAGGGCCGGGGCGATGAAAAACTGTTTTTT
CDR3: CASSGVQGRGDEKLFF

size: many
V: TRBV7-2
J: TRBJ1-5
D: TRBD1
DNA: TGTGCCAGCAGCTTAGTGGGAGGAAGACAGGGAGGGAATCAGCCCCAGCATTTT
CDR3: CASSLVGGRQGGNQPQHF

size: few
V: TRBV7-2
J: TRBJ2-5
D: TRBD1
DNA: TGTGCCAGCAGCACCAACAGGGGTCCCCTTCACTTC
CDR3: CASSTNRGPLHF

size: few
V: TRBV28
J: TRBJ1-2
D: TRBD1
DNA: TGTGCCAGCAGCATGGAGGGACAGGGAAGGTACTATGGCTACACCTTC
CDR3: CASSMEGQGRYYGYTF

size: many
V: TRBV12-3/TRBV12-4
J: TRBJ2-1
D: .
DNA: TGTGCCAGCACCTTAAGCGATGAGCAGTTCTTC
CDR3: CASTLSDEQFF

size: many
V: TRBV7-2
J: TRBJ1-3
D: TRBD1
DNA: TGTGCCAGCAGACGAACAGGGGGTAGTGGAAACACCATATATTTT
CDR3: CASRRTGGSGNTIYF

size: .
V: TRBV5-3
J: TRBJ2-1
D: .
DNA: TGTGCCAGAAGCCCTCTGGTGGCAGGGCTCGGCAATGAGCAGTTCTTC
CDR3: CARSPLVAGLGNEQFF

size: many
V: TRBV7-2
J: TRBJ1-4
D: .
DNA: TGTGCCAGCAGCTTAGGGGGCGGGACGAGGAATGAAAAACTGTTTTTT
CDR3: CASSLGGGTRNEKLFF

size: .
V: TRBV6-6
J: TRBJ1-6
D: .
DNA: TGTGCCAGCAGTTACGGCAGCACCTTTAGACATAATTCACCCCTCCACTTT
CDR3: CASSYGSTFRHNSPLHF

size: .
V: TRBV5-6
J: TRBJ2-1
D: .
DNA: TGTGCCAGCAGCTTGGTGGGGGCCATCGCGTCTTACAATGAGCAGTTCTTC
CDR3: CASSLVGAIASYNEQFF

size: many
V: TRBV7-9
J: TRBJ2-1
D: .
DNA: TGTGCCAGCAGCTTAGGCGGCAGTAACTACAATGAGCAGTTCTTC
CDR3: CASSLGGSNYNEQFF

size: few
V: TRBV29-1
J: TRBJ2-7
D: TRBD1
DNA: TGCAGCGTCGGACAGGGGGACCGGCTGTACTTC
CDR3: CSVGQGDRLYF

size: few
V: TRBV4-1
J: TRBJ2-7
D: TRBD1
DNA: TGCGCCAGCAGCCTCCGGGACAGTAACTCCTACGAGCAGTACTTC
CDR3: CASSLRDSNSYEQYF

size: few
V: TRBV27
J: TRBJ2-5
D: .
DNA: TGTGCCAGCAGTTTAGGATTCACAGGGTCGTCGCCATACCAAGAGACCCAGTACTTC
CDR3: CASSLGFTGSSPYQETQYF

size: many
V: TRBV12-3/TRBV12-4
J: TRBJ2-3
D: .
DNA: TGTGCCAGCAGCCGTCGACTGGACACAGATACGCAGTATTTT
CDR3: CASSRRLDTDTQYF

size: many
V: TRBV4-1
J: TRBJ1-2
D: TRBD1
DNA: TGCGCCAGCAGCCAAGGGGGGACAGCAGCAGCAAACTATGGCTACACCTTC
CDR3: CASSQGGTAAANYGYTF